This T cell receptor (beta chain) was captured in a study of OX40 agonist ivuxolimab in advanced cancers. Turning to the study itself: Prior checkpoint blockade (anti-PD-1, anti-PD-L1 or anti-CTLA-4) was permitted; approximately 41% had it.

The repertoire was sequenced with immunoSEQ multiplex PCR; TCRdb's copy has only in-frame clones and lacks some. The data hold 100,000 or so clones, with around 86% observed a single time. Study-level findings and limits: Both CD4+ and CD8+ T cell populations in blood had undergone clonal expansion by week 6 at 0.1 to 3.0 mg/kg. The mean number of expanded clones was higher in CD8+ T cells than in CD4+.

As concerns this clone: What it binds is unknown.

Germline-derived CDR1 and CDR2 are MDHEN and SYDVKM. The V end lost 7 bases, the J end lost 1 base, and 7 bases lay between the germline ends. This CDR3 comprises 12 residues. V usage is TRBV28 and J usage is TRBJ1-1; D unclear. Sequencing used CD4+ or CD8+ T cells sorted from blood, obtained in a trial of the OX40 agonist ivuxolimab. The receptor was derived from an adult with an advanced solid tumor such as melanoma, head and neck, liver or kidney cancer. CDR3 in amino acids: CASKEGNTEAFF. In DNA form, the CDR3 reads TGTGCCAGCAAGGAGGGGAACACTGAAGCTTTCTTT.